This T cell receptor beta chain was recorded in a study of PD-1 blockade in classical Hodgkin lymphoma. Germline V CDR1 and CDR2: MGHRA, YSYEKL. Trimming left V 4 bases short and J 0 bases short, with 13 bases between. The CDR3 contains 16 residues. Documented time point: newly diagnosed, previously untreated cHL patient sample. The table came from immunoSEQ multiplex PCR; TCRdb's copy has only in-frame clones and leaves some out. The table has 70,000 or so clones, over 90% seen once. Study results and caveats: Undefined causes, possibly disease activity or prior therapy, underlie the repertoire differences.

A remark on this clone: The antigen remains undetermined.

This chain links TRBV4-1 with TRBJ1-3, with D perhaps matching TRBD1 (6 bases). This sequence originates from a human donor with classical Hodgkin lymphoma. Material for sequencing was peripheral blood mononuclear cells (PBMCs). The CDR3 DNA sequence: TGCGCCAGCAGCCGAGGACAGCACTACTCTGGAAACACCATATATTTT. Protein: CASSRGQHYSGNTIYF.